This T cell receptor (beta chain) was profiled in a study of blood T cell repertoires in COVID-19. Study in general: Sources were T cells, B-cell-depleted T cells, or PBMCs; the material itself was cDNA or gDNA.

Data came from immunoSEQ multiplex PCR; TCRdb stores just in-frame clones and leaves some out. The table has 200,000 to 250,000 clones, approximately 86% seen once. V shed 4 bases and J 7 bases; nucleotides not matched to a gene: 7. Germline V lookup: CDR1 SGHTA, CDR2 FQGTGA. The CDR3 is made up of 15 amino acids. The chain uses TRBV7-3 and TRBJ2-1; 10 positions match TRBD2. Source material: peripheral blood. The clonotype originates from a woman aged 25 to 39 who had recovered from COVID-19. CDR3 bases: TGTGCCAGCAGCTCACTAGCGGGGAGAAGGAATGAGCAGTTCTTC. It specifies CASSSLAGRRNEQFF.